The clone carrying this T cell receptor beta chain was counted at least ten times. Its antigen remains unknown. This sample stems from a study of T cell repertoires in cytomegalovirus infection. Looking at the study overall: The public TCR beta signatures pointed to both CMV infection and matching HLA type.

TCRdb re-derived calls from the reads in MiXCR, one entry per CDR3 protein. The sample records about 680,000 distinct CDR3 sequences, more than 20% being singletons. Study-level results: Carriers of CMV and the relevant HLA type were discriminated by public TCR beta frequency. In two of eight donors, the top clonotype was HLA-C-restricted CMV-specific.

The CDR3 contains 19 residues. The germline V gene has CDR1 MNHEY and CDR2 SMNVEV (reference sequence). Trimming took 7 bases from V and 7 from J; bases not matched to a gene: 24. The sequenced material came from CD8+ T cells from PBMCs. This TCR was recovered from a human donor in good health (CMV status not recorded). Some clones in this sample may be carry-over from other donors' samples. The chain employs TRBV27 and TRBJ2-1; 8 bases fit TRBD1. The CDR3 reads CASTLRPGQARGTGNEQFF. DNA for the CDR3: TGTGCCAGCACCCTCCGGCCGGGACAGGCAAGGGGGACGGGGAATGAGCAGTTCTTC.